These 26 T cell receptor beta chains were all obtained from the same sample, sequenced in a study of tumor-infiltrating lymphocytes in localized non-small cell lung cancer. Using immunoSEQ multiplex PCR, the repertoire was profiled, and TCRdb retains in-frame clones only, with some absent. The data show about 16,000 clones, 45% seen once. Material: lung tumor tissue. The receptors come from a human donor with non-small cell lung cancer.

This clone occurred a few times. The chain is built from TRBV15 and TRBJ1-4, with 7 bases identical to TRBD1. Germline loops: CDR1 LNHNV, CDR2 YYDKDF (reference sequence). V lost 5 bases, J lost 4 bases, and 7 bases stayed unmatched. The CDR3 sequence is 15 residues long. The CDR3 sequence is CATSPRDSRNEKLFF. The CDR3 DNA is TGTGCCACCAGCCCACGGGACAGTCGTAATGAAAAACTGTTTTTT.

This chain connects TRBV6-5 to TRBJ1-6; D uncertain. V was cut by 5 bases and J by 5 bases, with 10 bases left in between. CDR1 MNHEY and CDR2 SVGAGI come from the germline V gene. The CDR3 contains 14 residues. The CDR3 protein is CASSQDGDNSPLHF. Written as DNA, the CDR3 is TGTGCCAGCAGTCAGGACGGAGATAATTCACCCCTCCACTTT.

This chain joins TRBV7-6 and TRBJ2-5; 16 bases align to TRBD2. With 6 bases clipped from V and 5 bases from J, the junction kept 9 bases outside the gene matches. Germline V lookup: CDR1 SGHVS, CDR2 FNYEAQ. The CDR3 is made up of 17 amino acids. The CDR3 here is CASSTPGLAGGEETQYF. In DNA, the CDR3 is TGTGCCAGCAGTACACCGGGACTAGCGGGGGGGGAGGAGACCCAGTACTTC.

This chain links TRBV29-1 with TRBJ2-3, with no clear D. This CDR3 spans 15 amino acids. The V and J ends lost 6 bases and 1 base respectively, with 17 bases between them. CDR1 is SQVTM and CDR2 is ANQGSEA in the germline V gene. The CDR3 nucleotides are TGCAGCGTCCGCCGTTGGGCGCCTGGCACAGATACGCAGTATTTT. It encodes CSVRRWAPGTDTQYF.

This chain joins TRBV7-9 and TRBJ1-2; maybe TRBD1 (6 bases). CDR1 and CDR2 (germline): SEHNR, FQNEAQ (reference sequence). The CDR3 is 15 amino acids. Trimming shortened V by 5 bases and J by 4 bases, and 17 bases separated the two germline ends. The CDR3 loop is CASSHPGERGYGYTF. CDR3 sequence (DNA): TGTGCCAGCAGCCACCCAGGGGAAAGAGGCTATGGCTACACCTTC.

This chain joins TRBV14 and TRBJ2-7; perhaps TRBD1 as D (7 bases). Germline values: CDR1 SGHDN, CDR2 FVKESK. Trimming removed 1 base from V and 2 bases from J, with 9 bases in between. The CDR3 runs 14 residues. The CDR3 nucleotides are TGTGCCAGCAGCCAAGGCAGGGGGGCCTACGAGCAGTACTTC. This sequence encodes CASSQGRGAYEQYF.

DNA of the CDR3: TGCAGCGTTCTTGCGAGCCCGGGACAACTTGGAAACACCATATATTTT. This gives the protein CSVLASPGQLGNTIYF. V and J are TRBV29-1 and TRBJ1-3; perhaps TRBD1 as D (6 bases). The CDR3 is 16 residues long. Germline CDR1 reads SQVTM; CDR2 reads ANQGSEA. Trimming removed 5 bases at V and 3 bases at J, with 20 bases between.

The V gene is TRBV7-2, the J gene TRBJ2-3; TRBD2 might be the D (5 bases). The V end lost 5 bases, the J end lost 0 bases, and 15 bases lay between the germline ends. The V gene's germline CDR1 is SGHTA and CDR2 FQGNSA. This CDR3 is 16 amino acids long. The CDR3 sequence is CASSPYREQSTDTQYF. In DNA form, the CDR3 reads TGTGCCAGCAGCCCATACCGGGAACAAAGCACAGATACGCAGTATTTT. The full variable domain, rest sourced from reference TRBV7-2 and TRBJ2-3, is GAGVSQSPSNKVTEKGKDVELRCDPISGHTALYWYRQSLGQGLEFLIYFQGNSAPDKSGLPSDRFSAERTGGSVSTLTIQRTQQEDSAVYLCASSPYREQSTDTQYFGPGTRLTVL.

This chain links TRBV4-1 with TRBJ2-7, with D possibly TRBD2 on 6 matching bases. The CDR3 runs 16 residues. V shed 1 base and J shed 3 bases, with 16 bases lying between them. The germline gives CDR1 MGHRA, CDR2 YSYEKL. Here the CDR3 DNA reads TGCGCCAGCAGCCAAGTGGTCTCGGAGGGCCTCTACGAGCAGTACTTC. Translated, it gives CASSQVVSEGLYEQYF.

CDR3 coding DNA: TGCAGCGTTGAAGAGGGCAACTACGAGCAGTACTTC. Translated: CSVEEGNYEQYF. The V call is TRBV29-1, the J call TRBJ2-7; D unresolved. Trimming pared 0 bases from V and 3 bases from J, leaving 6 bases between. Looked up from germline, CDR1 is SQVTM and CDR2 is ANQGSEA. The length of the CDR3 is 12 residues.

The chain combines TRBV7-3 with TRBJ1-6; TRBD1 matches 7 bases. This CDR3 contains 19 residues. V lost 5 bases to trimming and J lost 9 bases; unmatched junction nucleotides: 22. Looked up from germline, CDR1 is SGHTA and CDR2 is FQGTGA. The CDR3 protein is CASSLTGTATFGGRSPLHF. The CDR3 DNA follows: TGTGCCAGCAGCCTCACCGGGACAGCTACTTTTGGGGGGCGTTCACCCCTCCACTTT.

This clone has just one count. No DNA is shown, since the ends of the CDR3 on it are uncertain; the CDR3 is the one TCRdb lists. The J gene is TRBJ1-1, the V gene TRBV28; no check of the table's D call, TRBD1, against the DNA was made. Germline V gene data show CDR1 as MDHEN and CDR2 as SYDVKM. Including both end residues, the CDR3 is 13 amino acids long. CDR3 sequence reads: CASSFGQGAMTFF.

The chain employs TRBV25-1 and TRBJ1-1; 9 nucleotides match TRBD1. CDR1 and CDR2 (germline): MGHDK, SYGVNS. J lost 5 bases, V lost 3 bases, and 4 bases had no gene match. There are 14 residues in the CDR3. The chain's CDR3 is CASSDGTGLTEAFF. DNA for the CDR3: TGTGCCAGCAGTGACGGGACAGGGTTAACTGAAGCTTTCTTT.

This CDR3 reads CAISDTYEQYF. The CDR3 region has the DNA TGTGCCATCAGTGATACATACGAGCAGTACTTC. The chain joins TRBV10-3 to TRBJ2-5; D is unclear. The J call could be wrong; TRBJ2-7 is a better fit for the DNA end. The CDR3 runs 11 residues. Germline CDR1 reads ENHRY; CDR2 reads SYGVKD.

The chain uses TRBV11-3 and TRBJ2-2, with D uncertain. Germline V CDR1 and CDR2: SGHNT, YENEEA. This CDR3 contains 15 residues. Trimming stripped 2 bases from V and 3 bases from J, with 10 bases between. CDR3 sequence: CASSLSVGHTGELFF. The CDR3 DNA reads TGTGCCAGCAGCTTATCCGTGGGTCACACCGGGGAGCTGTTTTTT.

This chain connects TRBV16 to TRBJ2-1; D possibly corresponds to TRBD2 (6 bases). Trimming cost V 0 bases and J 6 bases, with 9 bases left between them. Germline CDR1 reads KGHSY; CDR2 reads FQNENV. This CDR3 region has 14 residues. The CDR3, as DNA: TGTGCCAGCAGCCAATCCGGGGGTGTCAATGAGCAGTTCTTC. Translation: CASSQSGGVNEQFF.

This clone was picked up a small number of times. The V and J genes are TRBV2 and TRBJ2-5; D is perhaps TRBD1 or TRBD2 (5 bases each). Germline-derived CDR1 and CDR2 are SNHLY and FYNNEI. V was cut by 7 bases and J by 2 bases, with 14 bases left in between. The CDR3 extends over 14 amino acids. CDR3 coding DNA: TGTGCCAGCAAAGTGGGACGGGAACAAGAGACCCAGTACTTC. This translates into CASKVGREQETQYF. The whole variable domain, remainder taken from reference TRBV2 and TRBJ2-5, is EPEVTQTPSHQVTQMGQEVILRCVPISNHLYFYWYRQILGQKVEFLVSFYNNEISEKSEIFDDQFSVERPDGSNFTLKIRSTKLEDSAMYFCASKVGREQETQYFGPGTRLLVL.

The CDR3 loop is CSVEVPPYEQYF. The CDR3 DNA sequence: TGCAGCGTTGAAGTACCTCCCTACGAGCAGTACTTC. The chain recombines TRBV29-1 with TRBJ2-7; D not resolved. The CDR3 is made up of 12 amino acids. The V gene's germline CDR1 is SQVTM and CDR2 ANQGSEA. V lost 1 base and J lost 2, with 6 bases in between.

The table lists this clone with a few counts. The rearrangement joins TRBV7-8 to TRBJ2-7, with D perhaps TRBD1 (5 bases). The CDR3 sequence is 13 residues long. Trimming cost V 6 bases and J 0 bases, with 9 bases left between them. Germline V gene sequence: CDR1 SGHVS, CDR2 FQNEAQ. The CDR3 sequence: CASRDTLSYEQYF. DNA of the CDR3: TGTGCCAGCAGGGACACTCTCTCCTACGAGCAGTACTTC.

This chain joins TRBV19 and TRBJ1-1; 7 positions match TRBD1. The germline V gene has CDR1 LNHDA and CDR2 SQIVND (reference sequence). Unmatched junction bases numbered 13, after V lost 7 bases and J lost 5 bases. CDR3 length: 15 amino acids. The CDR3 DNA reads TGTGCCAGTACCGCCCAAATGGCAGGGGGGACTGAAGCTTTCTTT. Residues: CASTAQMAGGTEAFF. The full variable domain, its missing parts supplied by reference TRBV19 and TRBJ1-1, is DGGITQSPKYLFRKEGQNVTLSCEQNLNHDAMYWYRQDPGQGLRLIYYSQIVNDFQKGDIAEGYSVSREKKESFPLTVTSAQKNPTAFYLCASTAQMAGGTEAFFGQGTRLTVV.

The rearrangement links TRBV7-9 to TRBJ1-2; 10 nucleotides align to TRBD1. This CDR3 spans 18 amino acids. CDR1 is SEHNR and CDR2 is FQNEAQ in the germline V gene (reference sequence). V dropped 4 bases and J dropped 4; count of bases not matched to a gene: 15. CDR3 DNA sequence: TGTGCCAGCAGCTCAAACCGGGACAGGGGCAACAAAGGCTATGGCTACACCTTC. Its protein product is CASSSNRDRGNKGYGYTF. Based on the CDR3 plus reference TRBV7-9 and TRBJ1-2, the full variable domain is DTGVSQNPRHKITKRGQNVTFRCDPISEHNRLYWYRQTLGQGPEFLTYFQNEAQLEKSRLLSDRFSAERPKGSFSTLEIQRTEQGDSAMYLCASSSNRDRGNKGYGYTFGSGTRLTVV.

This clone occurred a few times. The chain combines TRBV2 with TRBJ2-7, with D perhaps assigned TRBD1 or TRBD2 (5 bases each). The germline CDR1 and CDR2 sequences are SNHLY and FYNNEI. V dropped 5 bases and J dropped 0 bases, with 11 bases sitting between them. The CDR3 runs to 14 residues. CDR3 nucleotide sequence: TGTGCCAGCAGTTTCCGAGGGACCTCCTACGAGCAGTACTTC. As protein: CASSFRGTSYEQYF.

The chain combines TRBV14 with TRBJ2-2; D may be TRBD1 (6 bases). Per germline, CDR1 SGHDN and CDR2 FVKESK. Trimming removed 4 bases at V and 5 bases at J, with 11 bases between. The CDR3 consists of 14 residues. The CDR3 nucleotides are TGTGCCAGCAGCCCGTTTAGGGGGACCGGGGAGCTGTTTTTT. This encodes CASSPFRGTGELFF.

This sequence joins TRBV11-1 and TRBJ2-4, with TRBD1 identical over 10 bases. Trimming took 5 bases from V and 1 from J; bases not matched to a gene: 5. Germline V gene data show CDR1 as SGHAT and CDR2 as FQDESV (reference sequence). This CDR3 has 16 amino acids. CDR3: CASSRSGQGAKNIQYF. DNA of the CDR3: TGTGCCAGCAGCCGGTCGGGACAGGGGGCCAAAAACATTCAGTACTTC.

The genes are TRBV5-6 and TRBJ1-5; perhaps TRBD1 as D (6 bases). Per the germline V gene, CDR1 is SGHDT and CDR2 is YYEEEE. The CDR3 spans 15 residues. Trimming took off 2 bases at V and 7 bases at J, with 16 bases between the two ends. CDR3 protein: CASSFRGAVVQPQHF. The CDR3 DNA reads as TGTGCCAGCAGCTTCCGGGGGGCGGTGGTGCAGCCCCAGCATTTT. Combining the CDR3 with reference TRBV5-6 and TRBJ1-5 gives the whole variable domain DAGVTQSPTHLIKTRGQQVTLRCSPKSGHDTVSWYQQALGQGPQFIFQYYEEEERQRGNFPDRFSGHQFPNYSSELNVNALLLGDSALYLCASSFRGAVVQPQHFGDGTRLSIL.

V usage is TRBV2 and J usage is TRBJ2-3; TRBD1 matches 7 bases. This CDR3 has 12 amino acids. Trimming cost V 6 bases and J 6 bases; bases outside gene matches: 3. Germline CDR1 and CDR2: SNHLY and FYNNEI. In nucleotides, the CDR3 is TGTGCCAGCAGAACAGGGGACGATACGCAGTATTTT. This codes for CASRTGDDTQYF.